The 25 T cell receptor beta chains below come from one sample, sequenced in a study of response to subunit inactivated influenza vaccine. TCRdb analysed the RT-PCR reads with MiXCR anew, one entry per CDR3 protein. The sample records 710,000 or so distinct CDR3 sequences, about 15% being singletons. The sequencing here drew on PBMCs from blood, taken 11 to 12 days after vaccination. The receptors here all came from a man in his fifties who received an inactivated influenza vaccine.

This clonotype has a count of ten or more. This chain connects TRBV3-1 to TRBJ2-7; unclear D gene. Germline values: CDR1 LGHDT, CDR2 YNNKEL (reference sequence). This CDR3 region has 14 residues. Trimming took 1 base from V and 7 from J, leaving 14 bases between them. In nucleotides, the CDR3 is TGTGCCAGCAGCCAAGCTGACGGAAACCGGGAGCAGTACTTC. This codes for CASSQADGNREQYF.

Concerning this clonotype: This may arise from a read error, as a much more abundant clone is one base away. CDR3 nucleotide sequence: TGTGCCAGCAGGCGGCAAAACATCTACGAGCAGTACTTC. Protein sequence: CASRRQNIYEQYF. The V gene is TRBV6-2 or TRBV6-3, the J gene TRBJ2-7; D is unclear. The CDR3 covers 13 residues. Germline V gene data show CDR1 as MNHEY and CDR2 as SVGEGT. V lost 6 bases to trimming and J lost 3 bases, with 12 bases between them.

This clonotype has more than one count but fewer than ten. The rearrangement uses TRBV20-1 and TRBJ1-1, with 8 bases identical to TRBD1. Per the germline V gene, CDR1 is DFQATT and CDR2 is SNEGSKA (reference sequence). This CDR3 is built from 16 residues. J lost 1 base, V lost 5 bases, and 12 bases had no gene match. CDR3 bases: TGCAGTGCTTGGACAGGGAAGCTCTATAGGAACACTGAAGCTTTCTTT. This encodes CSAWTGKLYRNTEAFF.

This chain joins TRBV12-3 or TRBV12-4 and TRBJ1-3; D is unclear. The CDR3 runs to 14 residues. Trimming took off 3 bases at V and 2 bases at J, with 8 bases between the two ends. CDR3 nucleotides: TGTGCCAGCAGTTTTTCGACGGCTGGAAACACCATATATTTT. As protein: CASSFSTAGNTIYF.

At least ten counts were recorded for this clonotype. V is TRBV6-5 and J is TRBJ1-5; D not resolved. The CDR3 runs to 14 residues. Germline loops: CDR1 MNHEY, CDR2 SVGAGI. V was pared by 0 bases and J by 5 bases, with 8 bases between. DNA of the CDR3: TGTGCCAGCAGTTACTCGGAGGCATATCAGCCCCAGCATTTT. Translation: CASSYSEAYQPQHF.

This clonotype was seen many times. V and J are TRBV15 and TRBJ2-2; perhaps TRBD2 as D (6 bases). The V gene lost 1 base and the J gene lost 5 bases, with 8 bases spanning the gap. This CDR3 has 14 residues. Germline V CDR1 and CDR2: LNHNV, YYDKDF (reference sequence). The CDR3: CATSRVAETGELFF. The DNA for the CDR3 is TGTGCCACCAGCAGAGTAGCGGAAACCGGGGAGCTGTTTTTT.

Only a few counts were recorded for this clonotype. The CDR3: CASSYSIGLETQYF. The CDR3 DNA is TGTGCCAGCAGTTACTCGATAGGGTTGGAGACCCAGTACTTC. The chain has TRBV6-5 and TRBJ2-5; D gene uncertain. This CDR3 region has 14 residues. Trimming left V 0 bases short and J 5 bases short, with 10 bases between. Germline V gives CDR1 MNHEY, CDR2 SVGAGI.

V usage is TRBV5-6 and J usage is TRBJ1-2; D possibly corresponds to TRBD1 (6 bases). Germline V CDR1 and CDR2: SGHDT, YYEEEE. Trimming pared 1 base from V and 0 bases from J, leaving 13 bases between. The CDR3 runs 16 residues. The CDR3 loop is CASSLRGGRANYGYTF. For the CDR3, the DNA is TGTGCCAGCAGCTTGAGGGGGGGCAGGGCTAACTATGGCTACACCTTC. The variable domain in full, with the rest retrieved from reference TRBV5-6 and TRBJ1-2, is DAGVTQSPTHLIKTRGQQVTLRCSPKSGHDTVSWYQQALGQGPQFIFQYYEEEERQRGNFPDRFSGHQFPNYSSELNVNALLLGDSALYLCASSLRGGRANYGYTFGSGTRLTVV.

In this sample, this clonotype turned up a few times. This chain joins TRBV9 and TRBJ2-7; 11 positions agree with TRBD1. The V gene's germline CDR1 is SGDLS and CDR2 YYNGEE. The J segment lost 5 bases and the V segment lost 5 bases, leaving 9 bases of the junction unmatched. This CDR3 is 15 amino acids long. This CDR3 reads CASSLRTGGLNEQYF. The CDR3 nucleotides read TGTGCCAGCAGTCTCCGGACAGGGGGCTTAAACGAGCAGTACTTC.

Only a few counts were recorded for this clonotype. CDR3 in DNA: TGCGCCAGCAGCCAAGATTGGACTAGCGGGAGGGCCAAGTACACCGGGGAGCTGTTTTTT. It codes for CASSQDWTSGRAKYTGELFF. The chain combines TRBV4-1 with TRBJ2-2; TRBD2 agrees at 15 bases. Unmatched junction bases numbered 8, after V lost 0 bases and J lost 3 bases. This CDR3 is built from 20 residues. CDR1 and CDR2 (germline): MGHRA, YSYEKL.

This chain links TRBV12-3 or TRBV12-4 with TRBJ1-5; 7 positions match TRBD1. The CDR3 covers 14 residues. V shed 6 bases, J shed 7 bases, and the junction held 9 bases outside the gene matches. The chain's CDR3 is CASSFDRVYQPQHF. As DNA, the CDR3 is TGTGCCAGCAGCTTCGACAGGGTATACCAGCCCCAGCATTTT.

This clonotype has only a few counts. V and J are TRBV7-2 and TRBJ2-3; 7 bases are a match to TRBD2. This CDR3 contains 14 residues. With V trimmed by 8 bases and J by 4 bases, 9 bases remained unmatched. The germline V gene has CDR1 SGHTA and CDR2 FQGNSA. Written as DNA, the CDR3 is TGTGCCAGCCGTTTAAATAGCGGGCCAGATACGCAGTATTTT. This codes for CASRLNSGPDTQYF.

This clonotype turned up a few times. The rearrangement uses TRBV7-2 and TRBJ2-5; 13 nucleotides align to TRBD2. The junction had 5 bases not matched to a gene; V was cut back by 4 bases and J by 9 bases. The CDR3 extends over 14 amino acids. Germline CDR1 and CDR2: SGHTA and FQGNSA. CDR3 bases: TGTGCCAGCAGCTCGGGACTAGCGGGAACGGCCCAGTACTTC. Protein sequence: CASSSGLAGTAQYF.

This rearrangement joins TRBV2 to TRBJ2-7; 10 bases line up with TRBD1. Per germline, CDR1 SNHLY and CDR2 FYNNEI. The V segment lost 8 bases and the J segment 3 bases; nucleotides outside the gene matches: 4. The length of the CDR3 is 13 residues. The CDR3 sequence is CASGRDRGYEQYF. In nucleotides, the CDR3 is TGTGCCAGCGGACGGGACAGGGGCTACGAGCAGTACTTC.

This clonotype was observed a few times. The J gene is TRBJ1-1, the V gene TRBV20-1; no definite D call. V lost 1 base to trimming and J lost 0 bases, with 9 bases between them. Germline lookup yields CDR1 DFQATT and CDR2 SNEGSKA (reference sequence). The CDR3 sequence is 14 residues long. Written as DNA, the CDR3 is TGCAGTGCTAGAGCAGAGACCCTGAACACTGAAGCTTTCTTT. The encoded protein is CSARAETLNTEAFF.

V usage is TRBV7-2 and J usage is TRBJ2-1; TRBD2 matches at 8 bases. The CDR3 spans 13 residues. The germline V gene encodes CDR1 SGHTA and CDR2 FQGNSA. The trim removed 5 bases at V and 8 bases at J, leaving 5 bases unmatched. DNA for the CDR3: TGTGCCAGCAGCCCCCGGGGGGGCTATGAGCAGTTCTTC. Its translation is CASSPRGGYEQFF.

This clonotype was detected only a few times. The genes are TRBV6-2 or TRBV6-3 and TRBJ1-5, with D hard to call. The CDR3 runs to 14 residues. The germline gives CDR1 MNHEY, CDR2 SVGEGT. Trimming took 4 bases from V and 5 from J, leaving 12 bases between them. In DNA form, the CDR3 reads TGTGCCAGCAGTTCCTATACTTTAGATCAGCCCCAGCATTTT. It yields the protein CASSSYTLDQPQHF.

The chain couples TRBV7-6 to TRBJ1-4, with D unclear. Germline CDR1 SGHVS, CDR2 FNYEAQ. V lost 3 bases and J lost 0, with 8 bases in between. CDR3 length: 15 residues. CDR3 in DNA: TGTGCCAGCAGCTTTACAGCCACAACTAATGAAAAACTGTTTTTT. Translated: CASSFTATTNEKLFF.

In this sample, this clonotype turned up many times. The chain has TRBV6-1 and TRBJ1-1; TRBD1 is a possible D gene (5 bases). There are 13 residues in the CDR3. V was trimmed by 8 bases and J by 6 bases, leaving 16 bases between them. The V gene's germline CDR1 is MNHNS and CDR2 SASEGT. The CDR3 coding sequence is TGTGCCAGCCAACCCCTGGGGGTGGCTGAAGCTTTCTTT. Translated: CASQPLGVAEAFF.

The rearrangement joins TRBV12-3 or TRBV12-4 to TRBJ1-2; tentatively, D is TRBD1 (6 bases). This CDR3 is built from 14 residues. Trimming removed 5 bases from V and 4 bases from J, with 14 bases in between. The CDR3 DNA follows: TGTGCCAGCAGTCCACCGGGGGGGGCCTATGGCTACACCTTC. Amino acids: CASSPPGGAYGYTF.

This clonotype showed up just a few times. The chain combines TRBV5-1 with TRBJ1-1; no reliable D call. CDR1 and CDR2 from the germline V gene are SGHRS and YFSETQ. V dropped 7 bases and J dropped 0 bases, with 7 bases sitting between them. The CDR3 totals 12 residues. The CDR3 protein is CASAGMNTEAFF. The CDR3 DNA sequence: TGCGCCAGCGCGGGGATGAACACTGAAGCTTTCTTT.

The J gene is TRBJ2-7, the V gene TRBV20-1; 8 nucleotides line up with TRBD2. CDR3 size: 16 residues. Germline trimming cut 3 bases from V and 1 base from J; bases unmatched to any gene: 11. Germline V CDR1 and CDR2: DFQATT, SNEGSKA (reference sequence). CDR3 in amino acids: CSARVAGGGFSYEQYF. The CDR3 DNA follows: TGCAGTGCTAGGGTTGCGGGAGGAGGTTTTTCCTACGAGCAGTACTTC.

There are many counts of this clonotype. The gene calls are TRBV12-3 or TRBV12-4 and TRBJ2-3; D is undetermined. The CDR3 sequence is 13 residues long. V gave up 3 bases and J gave up 8 bases, with 12 bases separating them. CDR3 nucleotides: TGTGCCAGCAGTTTTGACATGCCGGGTACGCAGTATTTT. Translated: CASSFDMPGTQYF.

In its sample, this clonotype was seen many times. The rearrangement joins TRBV5-1 to TRBJ2-3; 9 positions match TRBD2. Trimming at V came to 0 bases and at J to 1 base, leaving 3 bases not matched to a gene. This CDR3 is built from 16 residues. Germline-derived CDR1 and CDR2 are SGHRS and YFSETQ. The CDR3 DNA reads as TGCGCCAGCAGCTTGGCCCTAGCGGGGCGCACAGATACGCAGTATTTT. It encodes CASSLALAGRTDTQYF.

The chain recombines TRBV20-1 with TRBJ2-6, with a possible D match to TRBD2 (6 bases). In germline, CDR1 is DFQATT, CDR2 SNEGSKA (reference sequence). The CDR3 length is 14 residues. With 3 bases removed from V and 1 base from J, the gap between germline ends came to 7 bases. The CDR3 coding sequence is TGCAGTGCTAGCGCGGGGTCTGGGGCCAACGTCCTGACTTTC. This codes for CSASAGSGANVLTF.